This T cell receptor (beta chain) was found in a study of blood T cells in healthy people across ages. With respect to this clonotype: What it binds is unknown.

Each of the donors had roughly 9.3 milliliters of peripheral blood drawn into EDTA-treated Vacutainer tubes. The extraction recovered at least 5 micrograms of total RNA per sample. Trimming took off 4 bases at V and 13 bases at J, with 32 bases between the two ends. Germline V lookup: CDR1 SGDLS, CDR2 YYNGEE. This CDR3 comprises 17 residues. With a J-beta primer mix and a sample-barcoded 5' primer, a second PCR ran about 6 to 11 cycles. TCRdb processed the 5' RACE reads anew with MiXCR; each CDR3 protein has one entry. The sample lists about 720,000 distinct CDR3 sequences; roughly 20% were seen once. The study, taken as a whole, reports: As age increased, TCR beta diversity per million T cells fell in a roughly linear fashion.

The TCR originated in a man between 65 and 80 years old in good health. The material sequenced was blood. The chain recombines TRBV9 with TRBJ1-2, with D perhaps matching TRBD1 (6 bases). The CDR3 DNA follows: TGTGCCAGCAGCCCAGGGGCAGGAGAAGGGGGAGACGTCAGCTCCACCTTC. Translated: CASSPGAGEGGDVSSTF. The whole variable domain, remainder taken from reference TRBV9 and TRBJ1-2, is DSGVTQTPKHLITATGQRVTLRCSPRSGDLSVYWYQQSLDQGLQFLIQYYNGEERAKGNILERFSAQQFPDLHSELNLSSLELGDSALYFCASSPGAGEGGDVSSTFGSGTRLTVV.